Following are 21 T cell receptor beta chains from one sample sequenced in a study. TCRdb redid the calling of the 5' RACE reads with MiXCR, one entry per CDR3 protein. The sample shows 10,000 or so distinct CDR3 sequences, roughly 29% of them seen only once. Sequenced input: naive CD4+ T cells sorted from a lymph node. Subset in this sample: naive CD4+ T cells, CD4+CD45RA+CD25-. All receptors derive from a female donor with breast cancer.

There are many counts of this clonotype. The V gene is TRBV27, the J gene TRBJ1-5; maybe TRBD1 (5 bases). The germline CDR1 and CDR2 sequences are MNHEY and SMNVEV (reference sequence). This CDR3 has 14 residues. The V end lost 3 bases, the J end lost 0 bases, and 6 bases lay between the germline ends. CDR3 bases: TGTGCCAGCAGTTTTCAGGGTAGCAATCAGCCCCAGCATTTT. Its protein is CASSFQGSNQPQHF.

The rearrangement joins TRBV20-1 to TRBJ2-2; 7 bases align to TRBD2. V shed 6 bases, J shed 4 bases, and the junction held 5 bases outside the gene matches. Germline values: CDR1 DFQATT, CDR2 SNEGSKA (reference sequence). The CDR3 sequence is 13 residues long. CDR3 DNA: TGCAGTGCCCCAGCGGGATCCACCGGGGAGCTGTTTTTT. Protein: CSAPAGSTGELFF.

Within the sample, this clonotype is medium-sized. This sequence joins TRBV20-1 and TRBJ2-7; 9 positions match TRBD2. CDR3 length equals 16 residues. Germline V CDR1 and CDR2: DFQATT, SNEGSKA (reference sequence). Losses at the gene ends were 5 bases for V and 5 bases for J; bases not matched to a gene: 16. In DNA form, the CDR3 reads TGCAGTGCTGATTTGGGGGCACTAGCGGGTCTCCACGAGCAGTACTTC. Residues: CSADLGALAGLHEQYF.

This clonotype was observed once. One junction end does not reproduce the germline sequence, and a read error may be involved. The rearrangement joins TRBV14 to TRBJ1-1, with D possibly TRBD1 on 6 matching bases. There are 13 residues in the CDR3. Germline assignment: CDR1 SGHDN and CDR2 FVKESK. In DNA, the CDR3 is TGTGGCAGCTCCGGACAGATGAACACTGAAGCTTTCTTT. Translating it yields CGSSGQMNTEAFF.

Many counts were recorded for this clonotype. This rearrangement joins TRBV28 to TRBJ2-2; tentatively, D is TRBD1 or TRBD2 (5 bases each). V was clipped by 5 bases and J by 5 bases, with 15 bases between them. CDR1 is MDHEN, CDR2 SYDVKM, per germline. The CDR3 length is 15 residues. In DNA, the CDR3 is TGTGCCAGCAGTCCGTGGGGCAGGGAGACCGGGGAGCTGTTTTTT. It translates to CASSPWGRETGELFF.

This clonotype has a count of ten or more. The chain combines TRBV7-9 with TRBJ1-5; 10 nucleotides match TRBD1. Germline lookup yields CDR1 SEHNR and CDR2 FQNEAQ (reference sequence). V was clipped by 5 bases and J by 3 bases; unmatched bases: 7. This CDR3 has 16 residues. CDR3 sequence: CASSPGDRGNNQPQHF. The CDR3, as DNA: TGTGCCAGCAGCCCTGGGGACAGGGGAAACAATCAGCCCCAGCATTTT.

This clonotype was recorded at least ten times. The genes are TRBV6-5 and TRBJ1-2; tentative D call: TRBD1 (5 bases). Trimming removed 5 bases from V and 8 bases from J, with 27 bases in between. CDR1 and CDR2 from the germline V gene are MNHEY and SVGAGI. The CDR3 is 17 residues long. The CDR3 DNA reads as TGTGCCAGCAGTCTACGACCCGGTTCAAGGGCCGGGGGGGGCTACACCTTC. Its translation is CASSLRPGSRAGGGYTF.

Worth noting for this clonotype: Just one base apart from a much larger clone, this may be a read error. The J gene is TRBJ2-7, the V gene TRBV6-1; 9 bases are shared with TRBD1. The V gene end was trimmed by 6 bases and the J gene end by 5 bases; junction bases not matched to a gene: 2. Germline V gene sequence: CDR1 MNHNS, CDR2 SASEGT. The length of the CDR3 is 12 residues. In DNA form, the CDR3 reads TGTGCCAGCAGCCGGACAGGGGACGAGCAGTACTTC. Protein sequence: CASSRTGDEQYF.

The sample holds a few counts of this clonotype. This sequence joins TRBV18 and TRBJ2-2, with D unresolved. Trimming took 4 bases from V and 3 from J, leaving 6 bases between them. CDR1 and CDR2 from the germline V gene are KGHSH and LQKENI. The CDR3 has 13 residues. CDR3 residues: CASSLRDTGELFF. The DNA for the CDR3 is TGTGCCAGCTCACTACGGGACACCGGGGAGCTGTTTTTT.

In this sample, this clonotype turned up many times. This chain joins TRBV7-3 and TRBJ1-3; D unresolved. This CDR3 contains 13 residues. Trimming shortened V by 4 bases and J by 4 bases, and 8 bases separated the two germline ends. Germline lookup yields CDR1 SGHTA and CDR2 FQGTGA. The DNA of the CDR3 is TGTGCCAGCAGCTCCTATAGGGGAAACACCATATATTTT. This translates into CASSSYRGNTIYF.

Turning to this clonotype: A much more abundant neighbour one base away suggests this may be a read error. The CDR3 sequence is CATSPRLAGGRYHEQYF. The CDR3 DNA sequence: TGTGCCACCAGCCCCAGACTAGCGGGAGGGAGGTACCACGAGCAGTACTTC. The chain is built from TRBV15 and TRBJ2-7, with 14 bases lining up with TRBD2. V shed 5 bases and J 5 bases; nucleotides not matched to a gene: 11. This CDR3 has 17 residues. Germline assignment: CDR1 LNHNV and CDR2 YYDKDF (reference sequence).

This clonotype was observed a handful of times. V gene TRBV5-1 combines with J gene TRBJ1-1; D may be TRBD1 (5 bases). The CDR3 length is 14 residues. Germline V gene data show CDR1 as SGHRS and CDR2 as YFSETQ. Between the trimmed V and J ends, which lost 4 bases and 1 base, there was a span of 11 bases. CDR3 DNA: TGCGCCAGCAGCAGAGCGACAGAGAACACTGAAGCTTTCTTT. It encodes CASSRATENTEAFF.

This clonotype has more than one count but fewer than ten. CDR3 nucleotide sequence: TGTGCCAGCAGCTTAGTGCGCGGGCCCACCTACAATGAGCAGTTCTTC. Its translation is CASSLVRGPTYNEQFF. J is TRBJ2-1 and V is TRBV11-2; a weak D match, TRBD2 (5 bases). The CDR3 has 16 residues. V gave up 1 base and J gave up 2 bases, with 12 bases separating them. CDR1 is SGHAT and CDR2 is FQNNGV in the germline V gene.

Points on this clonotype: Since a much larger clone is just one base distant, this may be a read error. DNA of the CDR3: TGCGCCAGCAGCGACTTAGCGGGATCCACAGATACGCAGTATTTT. Amino acids: CASSDLAGSTDTQYF. The chain employs TRBV5-1 and TRBJ2-3; 8 bases align to TRBD2. CDR1 and CDR2 (germline): SGHRS, YFSETQ. The ends lost 4 bases at V and 2 bases at J; junction bases unmatched: 6. The CDR3 covers 15 residues.

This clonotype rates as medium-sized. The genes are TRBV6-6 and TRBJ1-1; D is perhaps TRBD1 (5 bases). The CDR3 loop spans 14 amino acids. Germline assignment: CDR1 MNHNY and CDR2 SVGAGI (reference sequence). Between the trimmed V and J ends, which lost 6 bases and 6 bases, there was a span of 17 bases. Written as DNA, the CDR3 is TGTGCCAGCAGCCCTACAGGTATGGTCCCTGAAGCTTTCTTT. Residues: CASSPTGMVPEAFF.

The chain's CDR3 is CASRDWTDSNQPQHF. CDR3 bases: TGTGCCAGCAGGGACTGGACAGATAGCAATCAGCCCCAGCATTTT. The V call is TRBV6-1, the J call TRBJ1-5, with a possible D match to TRBD1 (6 bases). The CDR3 has 15 amino acids. CDR1 is MNHNS, CDR2 SASEGT, per germline. V was pared by 6 bases and J by 0 bases, with 12 bases between.

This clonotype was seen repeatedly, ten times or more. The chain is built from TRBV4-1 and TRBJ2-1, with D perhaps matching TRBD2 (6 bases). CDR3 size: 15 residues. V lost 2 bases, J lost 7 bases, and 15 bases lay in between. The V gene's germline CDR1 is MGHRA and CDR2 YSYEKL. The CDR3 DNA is TGCGCCAGCAGCCAAAGTAGCGGACCTACGAATGAGCAGTTCTTC. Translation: CASSQSSGPTNEQFF.

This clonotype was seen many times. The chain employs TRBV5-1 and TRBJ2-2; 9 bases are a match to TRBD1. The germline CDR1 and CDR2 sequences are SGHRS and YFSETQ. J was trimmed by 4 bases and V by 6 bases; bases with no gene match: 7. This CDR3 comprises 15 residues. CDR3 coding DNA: TGCGCCAGCATCCCGGGACAGGGTCGCACCGGGGAGCTGTTTTTT. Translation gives CASIPGQGRTGELFF.

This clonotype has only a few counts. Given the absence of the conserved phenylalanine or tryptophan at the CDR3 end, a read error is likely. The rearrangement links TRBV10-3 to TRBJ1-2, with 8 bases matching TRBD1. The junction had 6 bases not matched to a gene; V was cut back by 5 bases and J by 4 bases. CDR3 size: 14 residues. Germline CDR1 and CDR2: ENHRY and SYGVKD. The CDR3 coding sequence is TGTGCCATCAGTCAACCAGGGGGCGCCTATGGCTACACCGTC. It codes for CAISQPGGAYGYTV.

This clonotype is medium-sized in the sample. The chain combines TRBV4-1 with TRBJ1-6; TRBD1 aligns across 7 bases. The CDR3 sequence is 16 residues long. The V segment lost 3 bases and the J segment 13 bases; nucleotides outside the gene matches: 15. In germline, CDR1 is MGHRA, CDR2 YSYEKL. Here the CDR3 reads CASSQPGTASLAPLHF. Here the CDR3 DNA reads TGCGCCAGCAGCCAGCCCGGGACAGCCTCGCTAGCGCCCCTCCACTTT.

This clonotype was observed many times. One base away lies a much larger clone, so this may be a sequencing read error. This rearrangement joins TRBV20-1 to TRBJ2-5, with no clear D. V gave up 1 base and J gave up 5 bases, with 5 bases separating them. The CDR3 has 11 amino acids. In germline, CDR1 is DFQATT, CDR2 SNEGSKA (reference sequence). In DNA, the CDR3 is TGCAGTGCTAGAGCCGGGGAGACCCAGTACTTC. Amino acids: CSARAGETQYF.